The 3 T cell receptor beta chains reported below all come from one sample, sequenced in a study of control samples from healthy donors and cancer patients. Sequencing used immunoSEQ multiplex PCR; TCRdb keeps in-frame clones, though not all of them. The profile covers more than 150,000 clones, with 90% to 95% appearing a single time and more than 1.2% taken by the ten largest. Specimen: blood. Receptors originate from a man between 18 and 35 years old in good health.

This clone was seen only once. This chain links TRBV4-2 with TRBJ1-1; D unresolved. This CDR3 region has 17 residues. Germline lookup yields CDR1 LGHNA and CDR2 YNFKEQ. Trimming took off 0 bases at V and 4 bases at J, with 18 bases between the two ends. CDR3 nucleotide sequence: TGTGCCAGCAGCCAAGACAGCGGCAGGAGAAGGAGCACTGAAGCTTTCTTT. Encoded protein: CASSQDSGRRRSTEAFF.

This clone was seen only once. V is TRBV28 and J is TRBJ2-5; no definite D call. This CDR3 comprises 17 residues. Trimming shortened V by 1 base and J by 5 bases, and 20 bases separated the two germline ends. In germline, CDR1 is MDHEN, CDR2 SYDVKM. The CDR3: CASSLSHLPRPRETQYF. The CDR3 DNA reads TGTGCCAGCAGTTTATCCCACCTCCCCAGACCTAGGGAGACCCAGTACTTC.

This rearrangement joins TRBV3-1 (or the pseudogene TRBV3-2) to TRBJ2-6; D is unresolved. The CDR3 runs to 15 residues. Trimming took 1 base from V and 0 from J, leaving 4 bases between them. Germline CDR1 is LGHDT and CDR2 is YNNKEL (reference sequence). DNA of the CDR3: TGTGCCAGCAGCCAAGGGATCTCTGGGGCCAACGTCCTGACTTTC. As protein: CASSQGISGANVLTF.